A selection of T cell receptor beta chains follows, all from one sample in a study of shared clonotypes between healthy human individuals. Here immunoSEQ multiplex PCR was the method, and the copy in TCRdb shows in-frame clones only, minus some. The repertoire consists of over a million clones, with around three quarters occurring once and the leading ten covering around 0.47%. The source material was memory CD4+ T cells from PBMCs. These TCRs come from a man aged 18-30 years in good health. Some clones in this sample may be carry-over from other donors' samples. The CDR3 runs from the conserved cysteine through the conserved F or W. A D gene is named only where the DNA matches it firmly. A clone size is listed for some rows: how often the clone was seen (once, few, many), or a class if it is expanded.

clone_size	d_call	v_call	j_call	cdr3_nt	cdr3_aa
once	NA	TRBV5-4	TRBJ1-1	TGTGCCAGCAGCTCCTACAGTCGGAAGAACACTGAAGCTTTCTTT	CASSSYSRKNTEAFF
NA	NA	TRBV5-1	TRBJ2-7	TGCGCCAGCAGCTTGTTAACTGTGCAGGGGAGCGAGCAGTACTTC	CASSLLTVQGSEQYF
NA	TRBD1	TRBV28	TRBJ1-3	TGTGCCAGCAGTAGGACAGGGTTTCGCGCTGGAAACACCATATATTTT	CASSRTGFRAGNTIYF
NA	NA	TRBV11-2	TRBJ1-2	TGTGCCAGCAGCCTTTCAGGGGCCTATGGCTACACCTTC	CASSLSGAYGYTF
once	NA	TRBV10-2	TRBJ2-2	TGCGCCAGCATAAAAAACACCGGGGAGCTGTTTTTT	CASIKNTGELFF
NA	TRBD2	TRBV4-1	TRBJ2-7	TGCGCCAGCAGCCAAGTGGCCAGCGGGACTGCCTACGAGCAGTACTTC	CASSQVASGTAYEQYF
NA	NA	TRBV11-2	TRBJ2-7	TGTGCCAGCAGCCGCACGGGTCTTAGATCCTACGAGCAGTACTTC	CASSRTGLRSYEQYF
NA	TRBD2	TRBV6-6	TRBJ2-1	TGTGCCAGCAGTTTCCCAAGCGGGAGAAGGTACAATGAGCAGTTCTTC	CASSFPSGRRYNEQFF
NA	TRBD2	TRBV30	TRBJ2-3	TGTGCCTGGAGCCCGGGACTAGCGGGAGGATTAGATACGCAGTATTTT	CAWSPGLAGGLDTQYF
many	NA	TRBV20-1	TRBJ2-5	TGCAGTGCTAGGGCCGGGGAGACCCAGTACTTC	CSARAGETQYF
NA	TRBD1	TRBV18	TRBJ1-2	TGTGCCAGCTCTCTTGGACAGGGACAACTTCACTATGGCTACACCTTC	CASSLGQGQLHYGYTF
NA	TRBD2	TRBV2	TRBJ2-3	TGTGCCAGCAGGGGGGGACTAGCGGACGGGCGGGTCACAGATACGCAGTATTTT	CASRGGLADGRVTDTQYF
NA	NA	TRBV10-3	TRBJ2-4	TGTGCCATCAGTGATGCCGCTCGCGGGGCCAAAAACATTCAGTACTTC	CAISDAARGAKNIQYF
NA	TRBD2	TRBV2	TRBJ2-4	TGTGCCAGCACAACTAGCGGGGGCCCAAACATTCAGTACTTC	CASTTSGGPNIQYF
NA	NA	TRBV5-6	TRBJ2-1	TGTGCCAGCAGTATCGGGATAGGGGATGAGCAGTTCTTC	CASSIGIGDEQFF
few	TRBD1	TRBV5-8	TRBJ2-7	TGTGCCAGCAGTCTCACAGGGGAAGCAAACGAGCAGTACTTC	CASSLTGEANEQYF
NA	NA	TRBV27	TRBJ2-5	TGTGCCAGCAGTTTATTAGGCAGTCCCCAGACCCAGTACTTC	CASSLLGSPQTQYF
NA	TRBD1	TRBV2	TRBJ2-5	TGTGCCAGCAGCATGATGACAGGGGCAGAGACCCAGTACTTC	CASSMMTGAETQYF
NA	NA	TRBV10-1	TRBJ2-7	TGCGCCAGCAGTGAGACCGGAGTGGACGAGCAGTACTTC	CASSETGVDEQYF
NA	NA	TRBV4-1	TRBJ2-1	TGCGCCAGCAGCCAACCGGGGAGCTCCTACAATGAGCAGTTCTTC	CASSQPGSSYNEQFF
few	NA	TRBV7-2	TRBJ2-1	TGTGCCAGCAGCTTGCGGGACTTAGCTTCCTACAATGAGCAGTTCTTC	CASSLRDLASYNEQFF
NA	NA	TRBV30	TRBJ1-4	TGTGCCTCCACCCGGGGCACTAATGAAAAACTGTTTTTT	CASTRGTNEKLFF
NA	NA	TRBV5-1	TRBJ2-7	TGCGCCAGCAGCTTGGGACAGGTCGACGAGCAGTACTTC	CASSLGQVDEQYF
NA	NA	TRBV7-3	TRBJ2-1	TGTGCCAGCAGCCCCAGAGGGGGGATCACCTACAATGAGCAGTTCTTC	CASSPRGGITYNEQFF
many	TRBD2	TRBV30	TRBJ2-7	TGTGCCTGGAGTGCGGGGGGCTCCTACGAGCAGTACTTC	CAWSAGGSYEQYF
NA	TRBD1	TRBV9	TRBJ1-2	TGTGCCAGCAGCGTCGGGGACAGGCGTCCCGGGAATGGCTACACCTTC	CASSVGDRRPGNGYTF
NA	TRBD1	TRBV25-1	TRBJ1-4	TGTGCCAGCAGTCCACGGGGGACAGGGAGTGAAAAACTGTTTTTT	CASSPRGTGSEKLFF
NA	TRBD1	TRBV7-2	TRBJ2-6	TGTGCCAGCAGCCCTCACCAGGGGGCCTACGGGGCCAACGTCCTGACTTTC	CASSPHQGAYGANVLTF
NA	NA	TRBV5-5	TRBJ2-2	TGTGCCAGCAGCCGGGGTGAGGCCGGGGAGCTGTTTTTT	CASSRGEAGELFF
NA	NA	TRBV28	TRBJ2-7	TGTGCCAGCAGTCCCTCTCTAGGGCAGGGCCCGATCTACGAGCAGTACTTC	CASSPSLGQGPIYEQYF
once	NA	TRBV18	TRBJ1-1	TGTGCCAGCTCACCACCGGGGGAACAGGAAGCTTTCTTT	CASSPPGEQEAFF
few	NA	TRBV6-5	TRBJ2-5	TGTGCCAGCAGTTACGATGGGGTCCAAGAGACCCAGTACTTC	CASSYDGVQETQYF
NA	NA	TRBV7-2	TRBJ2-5	TGTGCCAGCAGCTCGCAGGTGGCAGGGGAAGAGACCCAGTACTTC	CASSSQVAGEETQYF
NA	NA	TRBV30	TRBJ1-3	TGTGCCTGGAGTGAGTCCGGGGCCCGGGGGAACACCATATATTTT	CAWSESGARGNTIYF
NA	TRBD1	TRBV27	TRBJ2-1	TGTGCCAGCAGTAGGGACAGGGGGCGGAATGAGCAGTTCTTC	CASSRDRGRNEQFF
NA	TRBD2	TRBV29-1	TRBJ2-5	TGCAGCGTTGGACTAGCGGTGGGAGAGACCCAGTACTTC	CSVGLAVGETQYF
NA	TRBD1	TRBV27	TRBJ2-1	TGTGCCAGTTCCAGGGGGTTAAGGCGGACCAGAAGCTCCTACAATGAGCAGTTCTTC	CASSRGLRRTRSSYNEQFF
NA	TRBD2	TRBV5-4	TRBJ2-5	TGTGCCAGCAGCTGGGAATCGACTAGCGGGAGGGGAGTGACCCAGTACTTC	CASSWESTSGRGVTQYF
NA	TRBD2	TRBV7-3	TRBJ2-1	TGTGCCAGCAGTTTGACCCGGGGAGCGGGAGGTTCCTACAATGAGCAGTTCTTC	CASSLTRGAGGSYNEQFF
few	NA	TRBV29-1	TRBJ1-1	TGCAGCGCTGAAACTATGGCCACTGAAGCTTTCTTT	CSAETMATEAFF
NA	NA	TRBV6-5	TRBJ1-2	TGTGCCAGCAGACCCGCCGGAACAGCCGATGGCTACACCTTC	CASRPAGTADGYTF
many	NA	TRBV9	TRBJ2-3	TGTGCCAGCAGCGTTCAGGTCCGCACAGATACGCAGTATTTT	CASSVQVRTDTQYF